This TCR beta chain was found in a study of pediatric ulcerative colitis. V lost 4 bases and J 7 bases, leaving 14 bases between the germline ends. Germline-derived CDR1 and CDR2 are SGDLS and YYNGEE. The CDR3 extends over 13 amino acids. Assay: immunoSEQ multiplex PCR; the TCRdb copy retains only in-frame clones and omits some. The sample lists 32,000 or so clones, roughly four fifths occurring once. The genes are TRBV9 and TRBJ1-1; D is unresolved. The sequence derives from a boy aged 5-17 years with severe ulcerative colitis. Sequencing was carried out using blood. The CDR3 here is CASSSGLAREAFF. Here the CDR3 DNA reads TGTGCCAGCAGCTCGGGTTTAGCGCGTGAAGCTTTCTTT.